Following are 5 T cell receptor beta chains from one sample sequenced in a study of technical replicates of blood from several donors (dated by TCRdb to the late 2010s). Library construction relied on the immunoSEQ multiplex PCR assay. TCRdb's version of the immuneACCESS table is confined to in-frame rearrangements and falls short of the full clone set. An unresolved V gene accounts for under half of the shortfall where checked; the remainder is of unknown origin. Here the sample has some 74,000 clones; about nine tenths occur a single time. Clones ranked in the top ten supply under 0.5% of the sample. The material sequenced was T cells isolated from PBMCs. The receptors come from a human donor in good health.

The genes are TRBV19 and TRBJ1-5; unclear D gene. Deletions cut 4 bases from V and 11 bases from J, with 33 bases between. In germline, CDR1 is LNHDA, CDR2 SQIVND (reference sequence). The CDR3 covers 19 residues. CDR3 loop: CASSNPPKSAFISALAQHF. DNA for the CDR3: TGTGCCAGTAGTAACCCTCCTAAATCAGCCTTTATTTCCGCCCTAGCCCAGCATTTT.

The chain joins TRBV14 to TRBJ2-3, with D hard to call. Trimming left V 3 bases short and J 4 bases short, with 11 bases between. Germline CDR1 and CDR2: SGHDN and FVKESK. CDR3 length: 14 amino acids. CDR3 sequence (DNA): TGTGCCAGCAGCCATATCAGTCCCGCAGATACGCAGTATTTT. Its protein product is CASSHISPADTQYF.

CDR3 bases: TGTGCCAGCAGCATCCTCTACACAGATACGCAGTATTTT. Protein product: CASSILYTDTQYF. V usage is TRBV7-9 and J usage is TRBJ2-3; D not certain. CDR3 length: 13 residues. Trimming stripped 5 bases from V and 2 bases from J, with 8 bases between. The V gene's germline CDR1 is SEHNR and CDR2 FQNEAQ (reference sequence).

This clone was found once. This chain uses TRBV18 with TRBJ2-5; 11 positions agree with TRBD2. Unmatched junction bases numbered 2, after V lost 5 bases and J lost 6 bases. CDR3 length equals 13 residues. Germline V gene sequence: CDR1 KGHSH, CDR2 LQKENI. Here the CDR3 DNA reads TGTGCCAGCTCAGCTAGCGGGAGGCAGACCCAGTACTTC. Translating gives CASSASGRQTQYF.

The J gene is TRBJ2-7, the V gene TRBV19; 9 nucleotides agree with TRBD1. J gave up 3 bases and V 6 bases, and 3 bases lay outside the gene matches. This CDR3 spans 13 amino acids. Looked up from germline, CDR1 is LNHDA and CDR2 is SQIVND (reference sequence). Written as DNA, the CDR3 is TGTGCCAGTAGGGGGACAGGGTTCTACGAGCAGTACTTC. Encoded protein: CASRGTGFYEQYF.